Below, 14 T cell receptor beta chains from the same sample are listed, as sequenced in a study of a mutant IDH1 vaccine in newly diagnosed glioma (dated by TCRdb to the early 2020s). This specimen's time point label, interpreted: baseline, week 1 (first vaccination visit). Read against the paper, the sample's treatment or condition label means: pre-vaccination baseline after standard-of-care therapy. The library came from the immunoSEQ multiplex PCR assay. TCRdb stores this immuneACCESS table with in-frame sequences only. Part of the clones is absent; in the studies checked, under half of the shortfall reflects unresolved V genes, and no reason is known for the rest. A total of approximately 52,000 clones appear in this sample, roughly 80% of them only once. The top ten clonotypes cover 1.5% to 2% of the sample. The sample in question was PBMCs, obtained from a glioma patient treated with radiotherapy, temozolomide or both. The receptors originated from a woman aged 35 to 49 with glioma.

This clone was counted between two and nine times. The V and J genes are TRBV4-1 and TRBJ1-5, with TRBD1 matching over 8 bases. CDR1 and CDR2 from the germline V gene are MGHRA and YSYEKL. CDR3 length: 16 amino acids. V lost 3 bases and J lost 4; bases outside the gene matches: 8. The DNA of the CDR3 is TGCGCCAGCAGCCACAAAGACAGGGGCGGTAATCAGCCCCAGCATTTT. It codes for CASSHKDRGGNQPQHF.

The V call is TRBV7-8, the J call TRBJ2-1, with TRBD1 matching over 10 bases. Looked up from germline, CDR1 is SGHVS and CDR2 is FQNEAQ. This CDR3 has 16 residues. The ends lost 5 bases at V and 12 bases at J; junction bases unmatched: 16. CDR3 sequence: CASSDTASGTGDRQFF. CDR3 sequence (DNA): TGTGCCAGCAGCGACACCGCCTCCGGGACAGGGGATCGGCAGTTCTTC.

CDR3 coding DNA: TGTGCCAGCAGCTCCTTCGGGGCGGGGTATGAGACCCAGTACTTC. It codes for CASSSFGAGYETQYF. The chain recombines TRBV7-9 with TRBJ2-5, with D perhaps TRBD2 (6 bases). Germline V gene sequence: CDR1 SEHNR, CDR2 FQNEAQ (reference sequence). The CDR3 covers 15 residues. V was shortened by 4 bases and J by 5 bases, with 17 bases between the two germline ends.

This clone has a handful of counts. CDR3 loop: CASSPSPRNEQFF. The CDR3, as DNA: TGTGCCAGCAGCCCAAGCCCCAGGAATGAGCAGTTCTTC. The chain couples TRBV14 to TRBJ2-1; D call uncertain. V dropped 4 bases and J dropped 7 bases, with 11 bases sitting between them. The germline gives CDR1 SGHDN, CDR2 FVKESK. This CDR3 has 13 residues.

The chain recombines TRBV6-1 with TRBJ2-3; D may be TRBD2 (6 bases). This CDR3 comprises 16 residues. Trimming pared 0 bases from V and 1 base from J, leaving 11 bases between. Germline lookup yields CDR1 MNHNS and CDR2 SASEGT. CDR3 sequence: CASSEAHWEGTDTQYF. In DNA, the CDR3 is TGTGCCAGCAGTGAAGCCCATTGGGAGGGCACAGATACGCAGTATTTT.

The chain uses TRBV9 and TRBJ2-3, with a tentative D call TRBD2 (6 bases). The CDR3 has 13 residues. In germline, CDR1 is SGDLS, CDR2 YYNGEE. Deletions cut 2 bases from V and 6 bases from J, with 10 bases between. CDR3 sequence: CASSVGLPDTQYF. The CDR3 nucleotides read TGTGCCAGCAGCGTCGGACTACCTGATACGCAGTATTTT.

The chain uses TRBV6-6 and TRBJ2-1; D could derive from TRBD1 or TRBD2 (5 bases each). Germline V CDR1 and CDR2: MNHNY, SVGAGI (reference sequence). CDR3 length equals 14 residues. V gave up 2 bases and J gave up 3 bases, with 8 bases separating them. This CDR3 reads CASSYRGGYNEQFF. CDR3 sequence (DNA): TGTGCCAGCAGTTACCGTGGGGGCTACAATGAGCAGTTCTTC.

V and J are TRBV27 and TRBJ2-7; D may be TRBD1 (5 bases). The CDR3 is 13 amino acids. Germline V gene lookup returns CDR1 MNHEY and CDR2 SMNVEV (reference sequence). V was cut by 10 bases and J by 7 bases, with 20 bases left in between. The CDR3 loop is CAIGATPTGEQYF. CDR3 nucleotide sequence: TGTGCCATTGGGGCCACGCCTACTGGGGAGCAGTACTTC.

CDR3 nucleotides: TGCGCCAGCAGCATAGGACAGGGCAACACTGAAGCTTTCTTT. Translation gives CASSIGQGNTEAFF. The gene calls are TRBV10-1 and TRBJ1-1; 8 nucleotides line up with TRBD1. Germline V gene sequence: CDR1 WNHNN, CDR2 SYGVQD (reference sequence). This CDR3 has 14 amino acids. V was clipped by 6 bases and J by 2 bases; unmatched bases: 5.

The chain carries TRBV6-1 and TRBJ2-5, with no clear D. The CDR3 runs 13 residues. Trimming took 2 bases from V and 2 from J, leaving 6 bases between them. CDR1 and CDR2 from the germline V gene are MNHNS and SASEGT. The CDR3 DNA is TGTGCCAGCAGTGAAAGTCAGCAAGAGACCCAGTACTTC. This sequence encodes CASSESQQETQYF.

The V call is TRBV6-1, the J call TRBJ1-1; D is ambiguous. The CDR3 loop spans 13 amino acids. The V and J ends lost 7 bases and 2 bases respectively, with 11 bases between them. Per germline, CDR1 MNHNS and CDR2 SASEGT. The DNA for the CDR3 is TGTGCCAGCATCATTAGGTCCAACACTGAAGCTTTCTTT. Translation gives CASIIRSNTEAFF.

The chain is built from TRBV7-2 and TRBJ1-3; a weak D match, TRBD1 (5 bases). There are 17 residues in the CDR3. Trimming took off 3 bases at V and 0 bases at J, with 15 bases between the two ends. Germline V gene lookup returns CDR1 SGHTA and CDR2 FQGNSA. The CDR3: CASSLFQGVLSGNTIYF. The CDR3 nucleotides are TGTGCCAGCAGCTTGTTTCAGGGCGTACTCTCTGGAAACACCATATATTTT.

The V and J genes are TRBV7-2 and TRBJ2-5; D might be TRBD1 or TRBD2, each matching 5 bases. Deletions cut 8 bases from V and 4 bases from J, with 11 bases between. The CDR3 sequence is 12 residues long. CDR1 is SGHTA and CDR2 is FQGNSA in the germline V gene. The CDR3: CASSRGSETQYF. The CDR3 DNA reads TGTGCCAGCTCCCGGGGCTCAGAGACCCAGTACTTC.

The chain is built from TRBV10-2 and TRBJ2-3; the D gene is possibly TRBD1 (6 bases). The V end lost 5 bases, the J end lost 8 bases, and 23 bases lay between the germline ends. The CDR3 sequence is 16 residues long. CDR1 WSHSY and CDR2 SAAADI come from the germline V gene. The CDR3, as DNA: TGCGCCAGCAGTTCACAGGGTAGCCTCTACCTCGGTACGCAGTATTTT. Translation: CASSSQGSLYLGTQYF.